This T cell receptor beta chain was captured in a study of cytomegalovirus exposure and HLA in healthy donors. The study's findings and limits: Among TCR sequences, most were rare, though some public TCRs appeared in many donors. Among the most significant clusters, several appeared linked to common viral pathogens in a later analysis. A later look showed TCR association rates differing by HLA locus, highest for DRB1 and lowest for HLA-C.

Between the trimmed V and J ends, which lost 5 bases and 2 bases, there was a span of 9 bases. The CDR3 consists of 13 residues. Germline V gives CDR1 LNHNV, CDR2 YYDKDF (reference sequence). Of note for this clone: Its specificity is unknown.

The primer mix had 60 Vbeta and 13 Jbeta primers. Sequencing used immunoSEQ multiplex PCR; TCRdb keeps in-frame clones, though not all of them. The sample holds 160,000 or so clones, about four fifths seen once. The clonotype was recovered from a man aged 25 to 40 in good health and CMV-seronegative. Sequences were obtained from PBMCs. The rearrangement uses TRBV15 and TRBJ1-1; perhaps TRBD1 as D (6 bases). The DNA of the CDR3 is TGTGCCACCAGCGAACAGGGTAACACTGAAGCTTTCTTT. Protein: CATSEQGNTEAFF.